These T cell receptor beta chains were read from a single sample in a study of T cells in localized non-small cell lung cancer. Repertoires were generated with immunoSEQ multiplex PCR, while TCRdb's copy carries only in-frame clones and drops some. The sample holds about 41,000 clones; roughly four fifths are singletons and the top ten take almost 8%. The source material was PBMCs, sampled before any cancer treatment. The receptors derive from a man aged 40-75 years with stage II lung adenocarcinoma. Both conserved end residues are part of each CDR3.

V,J,CDR3
TRBV5-1,TRBJ1-5,CASSLRAGFDQPQHF
TRBV6-5,TRBJ2-5,CASSKRVVGETQYF
TRBV6-6,TRBJ1-1,CASSADRGTTEAFF
TRBV6-5,TRBJ2-7,CASSYSRTGDSYEQYF
TRBV29-1,TRBJ2-3,CSVSTSASTDTQYF
TRBV6-5,TRBJ2-7,CASRSGQGYEQYF
TRBV5-5,TRBJ1-5,CASSFSGGQNNQPQHF
TRBV9,TRBJ2-2,CASSVAKWDGNKNTGELFF
TRBV6-5,TRBJ1-5,CATRGQANQPQHF
TRBV7-2,TRBJ2-3,CASSFSSPDTQYF
TRBV19,TRBJ2-1,CASSITGVHEQFF
TRBV11-1,TRBJ2-2,CASSLARGQGPTGELFF
TRBV28,TRBJ1-2,CASSPDPGDGYTF
TRBV27,TRBJ1-3,CASGVPGGNTIYF
TRBV4-2,TRBJ2-3,CASSQDGAGGPDTQYF
TRBV9,TRBJ2-3,CASSPSGTKTDTQYF
TRBV29-1,TRBJ1-1,CSVVRGRITEAFF
TRBV2,TRBJ1-3,CASTSTLQATIYF
TRBV14,TRBJ2-5,CASSQESGSSVWETQYF
TRBV6-1,TRBJ1-3,CASSNRDSGNTIYF
TRBV6-5,TRBJ1-2,CASSYGGSMGGYTF
TRBV6-6,TRBJ1-5,CASIRYGGNQPQHF
TRBV7-6,TRBJ2-5,CASSLVRLAAQETQYF
TRBV11-1,TRBJ2-7,CASSATSGSAGYEQYF
TRBV2,TRBJ2-3,CASSEGQASTDTQYF
TRBV19,TRBJ1-5,CASSIVEGAIAQPQHF
TRBV27,TRBJ1-1,CASSISGTVNTEAFF
TRBV11-2,TRBJ2-7,CASSTLRTEASYEQYF
TRBV5-6,TRBJ2-7,CASSRTGFYEQYF
TRBV15,TRBJ2-1,CATSPSGGYEQFF
TRBV18,TRBJ1-1,CASSPLISGRDTEAFF
TRBV27,TRBJ1-2,CASSLGANGAGYTF
TRBV5-4,TRBJ1-5,CASSMGGDQPQHF
TRBV6-5,TRBJ2-2,CASSYSGSNTGELFF
TRBV6-5,TRBJ2-1,CASSYSVAGIYNEQFF
TRBV28,TRBJ2-3,CASQTGGTDTQYF
TRBV9,TRBJ2-1,CASSFRTGEENEQFF
TRBV6-5,TRBJ1-5,CASSYGNQPQHF
TRBV11-1,TRBJ2-3,CASSLGTGALTDTQYF
TRBV6-5,TRBJ2-7,CASSEARDYEQYF
TRBV6-5,TRBJ1-2,CASSSPRGSGYGYTF
TRBV5-4,TRBJ2-5,CASSLGQTQYF
TRBV28,TRBJ2-7,CASSSGTGAYEQYF
TRBV18,TRBJ1-2,CASSPERGSYGYTF
TRBV19,TRBJ1-6,CASSRDFQGSLHF
TRBV10-2,TRBJ1-3,CASSGVDSLSGNTIYF